One TCR beta chain is described in this entry. Its antigen is still unknown. The entry originates in a study of T-cell memory formation after mild COVID-19. Findings and limits, study-wide: The appearance of some responding clones in pre-infection memory suggested that cross-reactive memory joined.

Each CDR3 protein gets one entry after TCRdb re-called the 5' RACE reads with MiXCR. The table records some 50,000 distinct CDR3 sequences, roughly 27% of them present only once. V was pared by 5 bases and J by 4 bases, with 4 bases between. Germline V gene data show CDR1 as MNHEY and CDR2 as SVGEGT. The CDR3 is 11 amino acids. Sequencing input: PBMCs or a T cell subset sorted from them (not recorded which). The sequence was collected from a man aged 18 to 35 who had mild COVID-19 (a few samples of this study predate the infection). Cell type and time point are not known. The rearrangement joins TRBV6-2 or TRBV6-3 to TRBJ2-3; D remains ambiguous. DNA for the CDR3: TGTGCCAGCAGTGGGTCAGATACGCAGTATTTT. Residues: CASSGSDTQYF.